This TCR beta chain was captured by sequencing in a study of long-term antiretroviral therapy in people with HIV. A v3.0 immunoSEQ assay was performed at survey level. Produced via immunoSEQ multiplex PCR; TCRdb's table is partial and in-frame only. The sample has roughly 25,000 clones; roughly 93% are singletons. The length of the CDR3 is 13 residues. From germline, CDR1 is SGDLS and CDR2 YYNGEE. Trimming left V 7 bases short and J 4 bases short, with 14 bases between. Sequencing was performed on unsorted PBMCs, taken 7.6 years after starting antiretroviral therapy. This receptor was identified in a woman in her thirties or forties with HIV. The rearrangement uses TRBV9 and TRBJ1-2; tentative D call: TRBD1 (6 bases). CDR3 amino acids: CASASGGPYGYTF. In DNA form, the CDR3 reads TGTGCCAGCGCATCCGGGGGGCCCTATGGCTACACCTTC.